Each of the 14 T cell receptor beta chains below was sequenced from the same sample in a study of T cells in localized non-small cell lung cancer. Some clones are missing from TCRdb's copy, which holds only in-frame ones; the method was immunoSEQ multiplex PCR. The table lists about 40,000 clones, 65% to 90% of them singletons. Sequenced here: peripheral blood mononuclear cells, sampled before any cancer treatment. The receptor set was obtained from a male donor at least 60 years old with stage II lung adenocarcinoma.

J is TRBJ2-1 and V is TRBV29-1, with TRBD1 as a possible D gene (6 bases). There are 11 residues in the CDR3. CDR1 SQVTM and CDR2 ANQGSEA come from the germline V gene. The CDR3 nucleotides are TGCAGTCTAGCCGGACAGAATGAGCAGTTCTTC. Its protein product is CSLAGQNEQFF.

The chain carries TRBV6-1 and TRBJ2-7, with D maybe TRBD2 (5 bases). The CDR3 spans 14 residues. Trimming stripped 0 bases from V and 7 bases from J, with 13 bases between. Germline CDR1 reads MNHNS; CDR2 reads SASEGT. The CDR3 spells CASSEASRGREQYF. The CDR3 coding sequence is TGTGCCAGCAGTGAAGCTAGCAGAGGGCGGGAGCAGTACTTC.

V is TRBV2 and J is TRBJ1-2; TRBD1 matches at 7 bases. V was pared by 6 bases and J by 6 bases, with 7 bases of the junction left unmatched. This CDR3 spans 13 amino acids. Germline V gene sequence: CDR1 SNHLY, CDR2 FYNNEI. The CDR3 is CASRLDRFDGYTF. CDR3 coding DNA: TGTGCCAGCAGGTTGGACAGGTTCGATGGCTACACCTTC.

This clone qualifies as medium-sized. V is TRBV7-2 and J is TRBJ1-3; D is ambiguous. V lost 5 bases and J 3 bases, leaving 20 bases between the germline ends. This CDR3 comprises 17 residues. Germline assignment: CDR1 SGHTA and CDR2 FQGNSA. CDR3 nucleotide sequence: TGTGCCAGCAGCACCCCCACGGGAACACCTTTTGGAAACACCATATATTTT. Translation gives CASSTPTGTPFGNTIYF.

The chain links TRBV27 to TRBJ2-5; 8 nucleotides line up with TRBD2. CDR1 is MNHEY, CDR2 SMNVEV, per germline (reference sequence). This CDR3 has 16 amino acids. V lost 3 bases to trimming and J lost 4 bases; unmatched junction nucleotides: 10. Here the CDR3 reads CASSLAGRAYLETQYF. CDR3 nucleotide sequence: TGTGCCAGCAGTTTGGCCGGGAGGGCCTACTTAGAGACCCAGTACTTC.

The V call is TRBV7-2, the J call TRBJ2-5, with TRBD2 as a possible D gene (6 bases). The CDR3 has 15 amino acids. The ends were cut back, 3 bases at V and 1 base at J, with 12 bases in the middle. CDR1 SGHTA and CDR2 FQGNSA come from the germline V gene. The CDR3 DNA follows: TGTGCCAGCAGCTTGAATCGGGGGAGCCAAGAGACCCAGTACTTC. Translation: CASSLNRGSQETQYF.

V usage is TRBV19 and J usage is TRBJ2-3; TRBD2 matches 12 bases. The CDR3 contains 17 residues. CDR1 is LNHDA and CDR2 is SQIVND in the germline V gene (reference sequence). The V segment lost 6 bases and the J segment 3 bases; nucleotides outside the gene matches: 10. CDR3 sequence reads: CASRPLRLAGETDTQYF. CDR3 in DNA: TGTGCCAGTAGGCCCCTACGACTAGCGGGAGAGACAGATACGCAGTATTTT.

The genes are TRBV5-4 and TRBJ2-2, with 14 bases that match TRBD2. After removal of 4 bases from V and 5 bases from J, the junction contained 4 bases not matched to a gene. The CDR3 has 16 residues. CDR1 is SGHNT and CDR2 is YYREEE in the germline V gene (reference sequence). CDR3 in DNA: TGTGCCAGCAGCCCGGGACTAGCGGGAGATACCGGGGAGCTGTTTTTT. This gives the protein CASSPGLAGDTGELFF.

The chain is built from TRBV4-1 and TRBJ2-5; D may be TRBD2 (5 bases). Germline CDR1 MGHRA, CDR2 YSYEKL. Deletions cut 4 bases from V and 5 bases from J, with 20 bases between. The CDR3 length is 16 residues. CDR3 loop: CASSRVGLRTGETQYF. CDR3 in DNA: TGCGCCAGCAGCCGAGTCGGACTCAGGACGGGGGAGACCCAGTACTTC.

The sample holds one count of this clone. The chain carries TRBV28 and TRBJ2-7, with 7 bases that match TRBD2. The J segment lost 3 bases and the V segment lost 5 bases, leaving 13 bases of the junction unmatched. Germline V lookup: CDR1 MDHEN, CDR2 SYDVKM. The length of the CDR3 is 16 residues. This CDR3 is CASSTFRTGLRYEQYF. CDR3 in DNA: TGTGCCAGCAGTACTTTTCGGACGGGACTACGCTACGAGCAGTACTTC.

This chain joins TRBV28 and TRBJ2-4; tentatively, D is TRBD2 (5 bases). This CDR3 spans 18 amino acids. The germline V and J ends were trimmed by 4 bases and 0 bases, with 19 bases remaining between them. CDR1 MDHEN and CDR2 SYDVKM come from the germline V gene. CDR3 region: CASSSYTYGESAKNIQYF. The CDR3 nucleotides are TGTGCCAGCAGTTCCTACACCTACGGGGAGTCAGCCAAAAACATTCAGTACTTC.

The sample holds a few counts of this clone. The chain carries TRBV6-6 and TRBJ2-7, with D unclear. This CDR3 has 15 residues. V lost 0 bases and J lost 0, with 9 bases in between. Looked up from germline, CDR1 is MNHNY and CDR2 is SVGAGI (reference sequence). CDR3 DNA: TGTGCCAGCAGTTACTCAGGCGGATCCTCCTACGAGCAGTACTTC. Amino acids: CASSYSGGSSYEQYF.

This clone was counted between two and nine times. J is TRBJ2-2 and V is TRBV6-6; weak D call: TRBD1 (6 bases). Germline-derived CDR1 and CDR2 are MNHNY and SVGAGI (reference sequence). With 5 bases removed from V and 3 bases from J, the gap between germline ends came to 10 bases. The CDR3 loop spans 14 amino acids. In nucleotides, the CDR3 is TGTGCCAGCAGTATAGCAGGGGACACCGGGGAGCTGTTTTTT. It yields the protein CASSIAGDTGELFF.

The rearrangement links TRBV6-1 to TRBJ1-5; 10 bases align to TRBD1. Germline-derived CDR1 and CDR2 are MNHNS and SASEGT. The ends lost 4 bases at V and 4 bases at J; junction bases unmatched: 4. This CDR3 comprises 15 residues. CDR3 residues: CASSAGTGDNQPQHF. CDR3 DNA: TGTGCCAGCAGTGCCGGGACAGGGGATAATCAGCCCCAGCATTTT.